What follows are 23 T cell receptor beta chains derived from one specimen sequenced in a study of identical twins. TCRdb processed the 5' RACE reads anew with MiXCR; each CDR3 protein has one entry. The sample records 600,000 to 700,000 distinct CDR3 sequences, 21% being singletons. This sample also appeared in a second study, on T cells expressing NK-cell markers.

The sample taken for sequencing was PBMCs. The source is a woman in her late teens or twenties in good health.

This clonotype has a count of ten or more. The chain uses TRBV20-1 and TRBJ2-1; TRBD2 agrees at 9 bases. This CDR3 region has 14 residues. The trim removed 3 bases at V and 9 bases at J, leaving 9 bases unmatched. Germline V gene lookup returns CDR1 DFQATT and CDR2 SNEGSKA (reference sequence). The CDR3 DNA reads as TGCAGTGCTAGGGTCTGGACTAGCGACCCTGAGCAGTTCTTC. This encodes CSARVWTSDPEQFF.

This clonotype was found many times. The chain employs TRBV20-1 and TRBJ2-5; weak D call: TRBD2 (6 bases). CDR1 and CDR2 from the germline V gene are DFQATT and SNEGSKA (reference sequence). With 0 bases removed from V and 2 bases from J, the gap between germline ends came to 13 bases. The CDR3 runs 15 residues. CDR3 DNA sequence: TGCAGTGCTAGAGAGGCGGTGGAGGGACAAGAGACCCAGTACTTC. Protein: CSAREAVEGQETQYF.

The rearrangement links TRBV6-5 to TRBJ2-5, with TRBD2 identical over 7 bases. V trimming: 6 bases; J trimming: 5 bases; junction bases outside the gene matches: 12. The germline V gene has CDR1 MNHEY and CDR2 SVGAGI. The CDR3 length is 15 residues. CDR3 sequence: CASRLLMPAGETQYF. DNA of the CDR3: TGTGCCAGCAGACTACTCATGCCAGCGGGGGAGACCCAGTACTTC.

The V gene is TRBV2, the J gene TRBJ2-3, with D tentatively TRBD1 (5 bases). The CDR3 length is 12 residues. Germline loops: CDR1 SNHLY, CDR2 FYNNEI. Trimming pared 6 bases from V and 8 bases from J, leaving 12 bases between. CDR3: CASRRTPATQYF. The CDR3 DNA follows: TGTGCCAGCAGGCGGACACCCGCTACGCAGTATTTT.

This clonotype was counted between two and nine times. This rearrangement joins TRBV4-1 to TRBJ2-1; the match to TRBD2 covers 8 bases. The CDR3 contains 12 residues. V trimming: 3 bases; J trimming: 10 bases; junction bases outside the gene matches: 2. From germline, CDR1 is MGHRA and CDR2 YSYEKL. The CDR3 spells CASSHVAGEQFF. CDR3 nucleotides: TGCGCCAGCAGCCATGTAGCGGGGGAGCAGTTCTTC.

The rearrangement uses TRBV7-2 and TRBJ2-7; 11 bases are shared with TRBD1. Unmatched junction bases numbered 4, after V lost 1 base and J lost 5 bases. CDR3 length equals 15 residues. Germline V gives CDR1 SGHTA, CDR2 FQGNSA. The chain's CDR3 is CASSLGRTGGHEQYF. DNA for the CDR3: TGTGCCAGCAGCTTAGGGCGGACAGGGGGCCACGAGCAGTACTTC.

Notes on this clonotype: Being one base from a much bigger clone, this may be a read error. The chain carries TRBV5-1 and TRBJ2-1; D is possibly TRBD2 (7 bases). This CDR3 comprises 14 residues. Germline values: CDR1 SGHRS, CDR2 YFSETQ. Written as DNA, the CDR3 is TGCGCCGGCAGCTTGGACCCGGGGGGCGATGAGCAGTTCTTC. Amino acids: CAGSLDPGGDEQFF.

The CDR3 here is CASSPLDRAEGDEQYF. The CDR3 nucleotides read TGTGCCAGCTCACCTCTGGACAGGGCAGAGGGGGACGAGCAGTACTTC. This chain joins TRBV18 and TRBJ2-7, with 8 bases lining up with TRBD1. CDR1 is KGHSH and CDR2 is LQKENI in the germline V gene. J gave up 5 bases and V 3 bases, and 12 bases lay outside the gene matches. The CDR3 is 16 residues long.

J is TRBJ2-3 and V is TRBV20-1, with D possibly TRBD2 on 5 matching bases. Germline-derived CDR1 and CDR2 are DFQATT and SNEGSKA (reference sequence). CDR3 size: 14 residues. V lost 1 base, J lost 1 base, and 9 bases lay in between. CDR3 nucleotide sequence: TGCAGTGCTAGAGGAGGGAGTGGCACAGATACGCAGTATTTT. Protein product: CSARGGSGTDTQYF.

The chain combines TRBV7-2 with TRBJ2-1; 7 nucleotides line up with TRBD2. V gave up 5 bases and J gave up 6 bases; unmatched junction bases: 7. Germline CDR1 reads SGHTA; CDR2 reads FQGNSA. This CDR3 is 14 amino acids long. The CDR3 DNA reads TGTGCCAGCAGCCTGCGGGAGTACGGCAATGAGCAGTTCTTC. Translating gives CASSLREYGNEQFF.

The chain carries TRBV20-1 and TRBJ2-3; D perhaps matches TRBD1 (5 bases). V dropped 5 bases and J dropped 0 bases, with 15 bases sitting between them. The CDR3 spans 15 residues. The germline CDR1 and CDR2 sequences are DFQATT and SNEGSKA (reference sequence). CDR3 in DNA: TGCAGTGCTCCACAGGCGGAGTCTAGCACAGATACGCAGTATTTT. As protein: CSAPQAESSTDTQYF.

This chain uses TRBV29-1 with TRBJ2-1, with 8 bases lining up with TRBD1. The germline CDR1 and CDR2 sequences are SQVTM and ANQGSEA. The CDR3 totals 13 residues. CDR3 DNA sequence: TGCGGGGGAGGCAGGGGGCAAATCAATGAGCAGTTCTTC. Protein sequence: CGGGRGQINEQFF.

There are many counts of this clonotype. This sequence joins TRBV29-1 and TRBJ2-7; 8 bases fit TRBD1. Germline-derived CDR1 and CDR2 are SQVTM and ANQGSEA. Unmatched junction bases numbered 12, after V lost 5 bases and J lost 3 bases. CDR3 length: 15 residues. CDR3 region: CSVRRGQGVNYEQYF. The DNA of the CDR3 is TGCAGCGTTCGCAGGGGGCAAGGCGTAAACTACGAGCAGTACTTC.

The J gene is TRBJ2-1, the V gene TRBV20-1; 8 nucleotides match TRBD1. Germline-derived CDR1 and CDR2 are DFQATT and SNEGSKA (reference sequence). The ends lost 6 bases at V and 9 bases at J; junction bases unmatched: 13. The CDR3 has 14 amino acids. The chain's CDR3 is CSANDLQGAGEQFF. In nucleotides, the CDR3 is TGCAGTGCAAATGATCTGCAGGGGGCTGGTGAGCAGTTCTTC.

The CDR3 protein is CASSFSTGTRQYF. Written as DNA, the CDR3 is TGTGCCAGCAGCTTCTCTACTGGGACTCGTCAGTACTTC. The chain recombines TRBV7-9 with TRBJ2-7; maybe TRBD2 (6 bases). V was shortened by 3 bases and J by 10 bases, with 16 bases between the two germline ends. This CDR3 is built from 13 residues. CDR1 is SEHNR and CDR2 is FQNEAQ in the germline V gene (reference sequence).

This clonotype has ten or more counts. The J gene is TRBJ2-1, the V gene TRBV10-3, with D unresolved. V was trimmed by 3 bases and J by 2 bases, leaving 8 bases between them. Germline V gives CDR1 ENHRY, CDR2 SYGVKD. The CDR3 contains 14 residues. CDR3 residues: CAISDSVTYNEQFF. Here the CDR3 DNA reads TGTGCCATCAGTGACAGTGTAACCTACAATGAGCAGTTCTTC.

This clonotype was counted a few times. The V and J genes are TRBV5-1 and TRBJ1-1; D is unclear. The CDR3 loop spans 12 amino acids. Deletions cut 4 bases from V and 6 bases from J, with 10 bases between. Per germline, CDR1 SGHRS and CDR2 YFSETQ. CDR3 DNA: TGCGCCAGCAGCCCCGGGTATTCTGAAGCTTTCTTT. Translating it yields CASSPGYSEAFF.

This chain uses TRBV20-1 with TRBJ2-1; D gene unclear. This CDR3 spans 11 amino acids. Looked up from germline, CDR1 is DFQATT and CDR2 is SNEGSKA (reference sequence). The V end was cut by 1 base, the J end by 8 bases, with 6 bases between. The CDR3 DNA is TGCAGTGCTAGAGGGGGTCATGAGCAGTTCTTC. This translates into CSARGGHEQFF.

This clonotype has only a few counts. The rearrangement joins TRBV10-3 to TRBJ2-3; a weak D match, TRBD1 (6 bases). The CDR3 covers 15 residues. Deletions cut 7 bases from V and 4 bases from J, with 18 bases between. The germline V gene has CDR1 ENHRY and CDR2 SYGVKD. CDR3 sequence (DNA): TGTGCCATCACGCAGGGGAGAGGGCGGGCAGATACGCAGTATTTT. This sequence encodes CAITQGRGRADTQYF.

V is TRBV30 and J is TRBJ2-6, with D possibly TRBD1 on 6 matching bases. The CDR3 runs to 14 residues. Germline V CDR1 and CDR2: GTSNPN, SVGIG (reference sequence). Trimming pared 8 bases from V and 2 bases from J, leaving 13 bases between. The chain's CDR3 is CASEQGAGANVLTF. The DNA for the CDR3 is TGTGCCAGTGAACAGGGAGCTGGGGCCAACGTCCTGACTTTC.

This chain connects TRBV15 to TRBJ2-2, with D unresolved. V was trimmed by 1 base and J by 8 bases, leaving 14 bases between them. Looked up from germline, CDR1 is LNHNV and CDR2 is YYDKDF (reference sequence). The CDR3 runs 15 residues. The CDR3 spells CATSRVGSATGELFF. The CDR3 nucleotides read TGTGCCACCAGCAGAGTAGGCAGCGCAACAGGGGAGCTGTTTTTT.

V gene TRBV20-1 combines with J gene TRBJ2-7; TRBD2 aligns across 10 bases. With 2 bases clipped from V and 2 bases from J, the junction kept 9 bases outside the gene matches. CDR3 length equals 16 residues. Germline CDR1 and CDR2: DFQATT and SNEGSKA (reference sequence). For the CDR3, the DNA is TGCAGTGCTAGATACCCCAAGCGGGAGGGCCCCTACGAGCAGTACTTC. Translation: CSARYPKREGPYEQYF.

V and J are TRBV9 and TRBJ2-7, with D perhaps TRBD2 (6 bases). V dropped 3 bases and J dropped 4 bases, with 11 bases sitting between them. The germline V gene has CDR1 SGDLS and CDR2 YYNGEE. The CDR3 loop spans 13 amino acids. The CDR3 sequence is CASSALGGYEQYF. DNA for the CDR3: TGTGCCAGCAGCGCCCTTGGGGGGTACGAGCAGTACTTC.